The entry that follows covers one T cell receptor beta chain sequence. Its antigen is currently unknown. Reverse transcribing all isolated RNA meant expressed TCRB transcripts were sequenced. The repertoire was sequenced with immunoSEQ multiplex PCR; TCRdb's copy has only in-frame clones and lacks some. This repertoire shows 40,000 to 65,000 clones, 55% to 75% found once; its top ten account for 0.25% to 0.35%. The record originates from a study of beta chain features in type 1 diabetes. Whole-study findings and limits: Significant though moderate, a shortening of TCRB CDR3s appeared in all four CD4+ subsets of Type 1 diabetes patients.

The TCR was taken from a woman aged 25 to 39 with type 1 diabetes. What was sequenced was stem cell memory CD4+ T cells from blood.

CDR3 sequence (DNA): TGCGCCAGCACACCTAACGACTCTGGAAACACCATATATTTT. The encoded protein is CASTPNDSGNTIYF. J is TRBJ1-3 and V is TRBV5-1; D unclear. Trimming took 6 bases from V and 0 from J, leaving 10 bases between them. Looked up from germline, CDR1 is SGHRS and CDR2 is YFSETQ. This CDR3 is built from 14 residues.